The source of this T cell receptor (beta chain) is a study of blood T cells in healthy people across ages. The overall study: Template switching recovered approximately one barcoded beta molecule for every two T cells.

This clonotype showed up many times. The antigen remains unidentified. Study outcomes and limitations: The lack of PBMC sorting stopped any conclusive naive versus antigen-experienced comparison.

Then a second PCR, running about 6 to 12 cycles, was carried out with a sample-barcoded 5' primer and a J-beta primer mix. MiXCR, applied by TCRdb to the 5' RACE reads, yields one record per CDR3 protein. The data contain under 2,000,000 distinct CDR3 sequences, around 48% of them singletons. This receptor was taken from a woman aged 40 to 49 in good health. The sequenced sample was blood.

The DNA of the CDR3 is TGTGCCAGCTGCCTGACAGCCAAGACTGAAGCTTTCTTT. Translated, it gives CASCLTAKTEAFF. This chain uses TRBV27 with TRBJ1-1; TRBD1 might be the D (5 bases). Trimming took off 8 bases at V and 5 bases at J, with 15 bases between the two ends. The CDR3 is 13 residues long. The V gene's germline CDR1 is MNHEY and CDR2 SMNVEV (reference sequence).